Sequencing of this T cell receptor (beta chain) was carried out in a study of PD-L1 blockade in urothelial cancer. Study summary: Atezolizumab (1,200 mg intravenously every 3 weeks) began around 2014 for patients. A median roughly 140,000 T cells were found in blood samples.

The data were produced by immunoSEQ multiplex PCR, yet TCRdb's version contains in-frame clones alone and is incomplete. The sample holds 95,000 to 100,000 clones, roughly 87% seen once. The germline CDR1 and CDR2 sequences are SGHTA and FQGTGA. V lost 5 bases and J lost 0, with 16 bases in between. The CDR3 is 16 amino acids. Indicated time point: pretreatment peripheral blood. Patients suffered from locally advanced or metastatic urothelial carcinoma. The specimen comprised PBMCs, sampled around atezolizumab (anti-PD-L1) treatment. V usage is TRBV7-3 and J usage is TRBJ2-5; the D gene is possibly TRBD2 (7 bases). The sequence was obtained from a man aged 55-75 years with urothelial cancer. CDR3 in DNA: TGTGCCAGCAGCCCCCGAGGGGGGGCCTACCAAGAGACCCAGTACTTC. It translates to CASSPRGGAYQETQYF.